This TCR beta chain was observed in a study of blood T cell repertoires in COVID-19. Clones were sequenced by immunoSEQ multiplex PCR, and TCRdb holds only the in-frame ones, with some missing. The sample consists of fewer than 350,000 clones, 88% of them appearing once. Trimming took off 1 base at V and 3 bases at J, with 16 bases between the two ends. CDR3 length equals 15 residues. The germline CDR1 and CDR2 sequences are SQVTM and ANQGSEA. The rearrangement links TRBV29-1 to TRBJ2-7; possibly TRBD1 for D (6 bases). The sequenced sample was peripheral blood. The TCR sequence derives from a man younger than 35 with active or convalescent COVID-19. The CDR3 bases are TGCAGCGTTGAAGGGCAAGGGGGTTCCAGCTACGAGCAGTACTTC. This encodes CSVEGQGGSSYEQYF.